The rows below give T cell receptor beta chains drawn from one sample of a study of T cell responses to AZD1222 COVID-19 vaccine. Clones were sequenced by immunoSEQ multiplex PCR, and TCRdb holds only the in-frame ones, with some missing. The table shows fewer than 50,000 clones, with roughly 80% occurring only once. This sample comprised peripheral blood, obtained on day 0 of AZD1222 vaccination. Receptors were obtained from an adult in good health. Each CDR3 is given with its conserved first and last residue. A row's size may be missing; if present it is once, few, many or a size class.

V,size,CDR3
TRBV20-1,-,CSASGTPGPSYEQYF
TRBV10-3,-,CAISELETGGQPQHF
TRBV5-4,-,CASSPGGGYTGELFF
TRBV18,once,CASSPLRIEATFRSKDEQYF
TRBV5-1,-,CASSEWRGANNEQFF
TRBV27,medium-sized,CAGGHPNTGELFF
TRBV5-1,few,CASSLDAGRVNTEAFF
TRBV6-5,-,CASSSPRTATNYGYTF
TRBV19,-,CASSTQRQVAEKLFF
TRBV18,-,CASSPGTGHNQPQHF
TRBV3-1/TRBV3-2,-,CASSTLPGLGSSPLHF
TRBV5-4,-,CASSLHPGPSYEQYF
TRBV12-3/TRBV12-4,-,CASSDEKEQYF